The 23 T cell receptor beta chains reported below all come from one sample, sequenced in a study of blood T cell repertoires in COVID-19. Clones were sequenced by immunoSEQ multiplex PCR, and TCRdb holds only the in-frame ones, with some missing. The sample contains 150,000 to 250,000 clones, 70% to 85% of which appear only once. Sequences were obtained from peripheral blood. All receptors derive from a human donor with acute or convalescent COVID-19. The donor label of this sample is uncertain.

The chain recombines TRBV7-9 with TRBJ2-1, with D tentatively TRBD1 (5 bases). CDR1 is SEHNR, CDR2 FQNEAQ, per germline (reference sequence). The CDR3 runs to 13 residues. V was pared by 5 bases and J by 2 bases, with 7 bases between. The CDR3 here is CASSPRAYNEQFF. The CDR3 DNA is TGTGCCAGCAGCCCCAGGGCCTACAATGAGCAGTTCTTC. Full variable domain (missing parts from reference TRBV7-9 and TRBJ2-1): DTGVSQNPRHKITKRGQNVTFRCDPISEHNRLYWYRQTLGQGPEFLTYFQNEAQLEKSRLLSDRFSAERPKGSFSTLEIQRTEQGDSAMYLCASSPRAYNEQFFGPGTRLTVL.

The gene calls are TRBV19 and TRBJ2-5; possible D gene TRBD1, 7 bases. The V end was cut by 11 bases, the J end by 7 bases, with 17 bases between. This CDR3 is built from 12 residues. Germline V CDR1 and CDR2: LNHDA, SQIVND (reference sequence). The CDR3, as DNA: TGTGCCGCAGGGCCAGGGGGAGGGACCCAGTACTTC. Its translation: CAAGPGGGTQYF. Based on the CDR3 plus reference TRBV19 and TRBJ2-5, the full variable domain is DGGITQSPKYLFRKEGQNVTLSCEQNLNHDAMYWYRQDPGQGLRLIYYSQIVNDFQKGDIAEGYSVSREKKESFPLTVTSAQKNPTAFYLCAAGPGGGTQYFGPGTRLLVL.

This clone is a singleton in its sample. The V gene is TRBV20-1, the J gene TRBJ2-1, with a weak D call TRBD2 (5 bases). V lost 6 bases, J lost 5 bases, and 8 bases lay in between. This CDR3 is built from 11 residues. Per germline, CDR1 DFQATT and CDR2 SNEGSKA (reference sequence). The CDR3, as DNA: TGCAGTGCGGGGAGTAACAATGAGCAGTTCTTC. Residues: CSAGSNNEQFF.

The genes are TRBV7-6 and TRBJ2-2; 14 bases agree with TRBD2. The CDR3 is made up of 17 amino acids. CDR1 and CDR2 (germline): SGHVS, FNYEAQ. V shed 2 bases, J shed 4 bases, and the junction held 3 bases outside the gene matches. The CDR3 nucleotides read TGTGCCAGCAGCTTATACGGGACTAGCGGGAGCACCGGGGAGCTGTTTTTT. Protein sequence: CASSLYGTSGSTGELFF.

Written as DNA, the CDR3 is TGTGCCAGTAGTATAGAGGGACTGCCCCACTATGGCTACACCTTC. It specifies CASSIEGLPHYGYTF. V is TRBV19 and J is TRBJ1-2, with D possibly being TRBD1 (5 bases). This CDR3 spans 15 amino acids. Trimming cost V 0 bases and J 3 bases, with 11 bases left between them. Germline CDR1 is LNHDA and CDR2 is SQIVND (reference sequence).

The CDR3 reads CASSLTGSGFNYGYTF. The CDR3 nucleotides read TGTGCCAGCAGTCTGACAGGTTCCGGCTTTAACTATGGCTACACCTTC. The V call is TRBV27, the J call TRBJ1-2, with D perhaps matching TRBD1 (6 bases). CDR1 is MNHEY and CDR2 is SMNVEV in the germline V gene (reference sequence). CDR3 length: 16 amino acids. V lost 5 bases and J 1 base, leaving 17 bases between the germline ends.

This chain uses TRBV5-6 with TRBJ1-2, with 8 positions matching TRBD1. Germline lookup yields CDR1 SGHDT and CDR2 YYEEEE. This CDR3 is 15 amino acids long. V trimming: 5 bases; J trimming: 3 bases; junction bases outside the gene matches: 9. The CDR3 DNA reads as TGTGCCAGCAGTCTTTACCGGGACAGGTACTATGGCTACACCTTC. Its translation: CASSLYRDRYYGYTF.

This chain links TRBV10-3 with TRBJ1-1; 8 bases map to TRBD1. Germline V gene lookup returns CDR1 ENHRY and CDR2 SYGVKD. V lost 6 bases and J lost 7; bases outside the gene matches: 19. CDR3 size: 17 residues. As DNA, the CDR3 is TGTGCCATCAGGGGGGGCCGGGACAGGTCCCTCCTAAGTGAAGCTTTCTTT. Its translation is CAIRGGRDRSLLSEAFF.

V is TRBV24-1 and J is TRBJ1-1, with 10 positions matching TRBD1. The CDR3 is made up of 14 amino acids. The germline V gene has CDR1 KGHDR and CDR2 SFDVKD. Trimming cost V 3 bases and J 10 bases; bases outside gene matches: 7. CDR3 bases: TGTGCCACCAGTGATGGGGACAGGGGTCGAGGAGCTTTCTTT. Amino acid sequence: CATSDGDRGRGAFF.

V and J are TRBV7-2 and TRBJ2-5, with 7 bases lining up with TRBD2. The CDR3 is made up of 15 amino acids. CDR1 SGHTA and CDR2 FQGNSA come from the germline V gene. J gave up 4 bases and V 3 bases, and 8 bases lay outside the gene matches. CDR3 nucleotide sequence: TGTGCCAGCAGCTTCCGGGCCGGGGGGTCAGAGACCCAGTACTTC. Its protein product is CASSFRAGGSETQYF.

The chain employs TRBV11-2 and TRBJ1-2, with a weak D call TRBD1 (5 bases). Germline V CDR1 and CDR2: SGHAT, FQNNGV. The germline V and J ends were trimmed by 5 bases and 3 bases, with 16 bases remaining between them. This CDR3 comprises 15 residues. DNA for the CDR3: TGTGCCAGCAGCCCCCGGGCGGGGGGGGACTATGGCTACACCTTC. It translates to CASSPRAGGDYGYTF. The whole variable domain, filled in from reference TRBV11-2 and TRBJ1-2, reads EAGVAQSPRYKIIEKRQSVAFWCNPISGHATLYWYQQILGQGPKLLIQFQNNGVVDDSQLPKDRFSAERLKGVDSTLKIQPAKLEDSAVYLCASSPRAGGDYGYTFGSGTRLTVV.

This chain joins TRBV19 and TRBJ2-1; TRBD2 aligns across 13 bases. Trimming took 5 bases from V and 4 from J; bases not matched to a gene: 2. The CDR3 length is 15 residues. Germline V lookup: CDR1 LNHDA, CDR2 SQIVND (reference sequence). In DNA, the CDR3 is TGTGCCAGTAGTCAGACTAGCGGGAGGTACAATGAGCAGTTCTTC. The encoded protein is CASSQTSGRYNEQFF. Complete variable domain (other parts from reference TRBV19 and TRBJ2-1): DGGITQSPKYLFRKEGQNVTLSCEQNLNHDAMYWYRQDPGQGLRLIYYSQIVNDFQKGDIAEGYSVSREKKESFPLTVTSAQKNPTAFYLCASSQTSGRYNEQFFGPGTRLTVL.

The chain uses TRBV27 and TRBJ1-5, with 7 positions matching TRBD1. J lost 3 bases, V lost 2 bases, and 4 bases had no gene match. This CDR3 is 15 amino acids long. Germline CDR1 and CDR2: MNHEY and SMNVEV (reference sequence). CDR3 region: CASSLGTAYNQPQHF. CDR3 nucleotides: TGTGCCAGCAGTTTAGGGACAGCTTACAATCAGCCCCAGCATTTT.

The J gene is TRBJ1-1, the V gene TRBV28; 9 positions agree with TRBD1. Germline V CDR1 and CDR2: MDHEN, SYDVKM. The CDR3 consists of 14 residues. V lost 6 bases and J lost 5; bases outside the gene matches: 7. Here the CDR3 DNA reads TGTGCCAGCAGCACACAGGGGGCAAGGACTGAAGCTTTCTTT. This translates into CASSTQGARTEAFF.

The chain joins TRBV7-2 to TRBJ2-3; tentatively, D is TRBD2 (6 bases). There are 14 residues in the CDR3. Germline V gene lookup returns CDR1 SGHTA and CDR2 FQGNSA. The ends were cut back, 2 bases at V and 4 bases at J, with 10 bases in the middle. The CDR3 DNA is TGTGCCAGCAGCTTATCCGGGAGCCCAGATACGCAGTATTTT. Translation: CASSLSGSPDTQYF.

The chain carries TRBV28 and TRBJ1-6; D possibly corresponds to TRBD1 (6 bases). Germline V CDR1 and CDR2: MDHEN, SYDVKM. V lost 5 bases, J lost 10 bases, and 15 bases lay in between. The CDR3 is 14 residues long. The CDR3: CASSKEGGGSPLHF. The DNA of the CDR3 is TGTGCCAGCAGTAAGGAGGGGGGAGGGTCACCCCTCCACTTT. The full variable domain, with the rest looked up from reference TRBV28 and TRBJ1-6, is DVKVTQSSRYLVKRTGEKVFLECVQDMDHENMFWYRQDPGLGLRLIYFSYDVKMKEKGDIPEGYSVSREKKERFSLILESASTNQTSMYLCASSKEGGGSPLHFGNGTRLTVT.

The rearrangement links TRBV7-2 to TRBJ2-3; unclear D gene. Germline values: CDR1 SGHTA, CDR2 FQGNSA. Between the trimmed V and J ends, which lost 5 bases and 4 bases, there was a span of 10 bases. The CDR3 sequence is 13 residues long. CDR3 region: CASSQYEADTQYF. Here the CDR3 DNA reads TGTGCCAGCAGCCAATACGAGGCAGATACGCAGTATTTT.

The chain recombines TRBV28 with TRBJ2-3; 7 bases map to TRBD2. The ends lost 5 bases at V and 2 bases at J; junction bases unmatched: 7. The CDR3 sequence is 15 residues long. The germline V gene has CDR1 MDHEN and CDR2 SYDVKM. The CDR3 loop reads CASSLRGLNTDTQYF. CDR3 in DNA: TGTGCCAGCAGTCTGCGGGGGTTGAACACAGATACGCAGTATTTT.

The rearrangement uses TRBV29-1 and TRBJ1-2; TRBD1 matches at 7 bases. V was pared by 2 bases and J by 0 bases, with 3 bases of the junction left unmatched. Per the germline V gene, CDR1 is SQVTM and CDR2 is ANQGSEA. The CDR3 has 14 residues. The CDR3 DNA follows: TGCAGCGTTGAATTGAGGGGGCCTAACTATGGCTACACCTTC. It encodes CSVELRGPNYGYTF.

The chain links TRBV7-3 to TRBJ2-7, with D perhaps TRBD2 (6 bases). The CDR3 has 13 amino acids. CDR1 and CDR2 (germline): SGHTA, FQGTGA. Between the trimmed V and J ends, which lost 5 bases and 7 bases, there was a span of 15 bases. The CDR3 nucleotides are TGTGCCAGCAGCCCCACCGGGGCGGGGGAGCAGTACTTC. It encodes CASSPTGAGEQYF.

The gene calls are TRBV29-1 and TRBJ1-4; 7 bases match TRBD1. The germline gives CDR1 SQVTM, CDR2 ANQGSEA. V dropped 6 bases and J dropped 3; count of bases not matched to a gene: 1. This CDR3 is built from 12 residues. The CDR3 bases are TGCAGCGTGACAGGGCCTAATGAAAAACTGTTTTTT. Its translation is CSVTGPNEKLFF.

J is TRBJ1-1 and V is TRBV27; weak D call: TRBD1 (5 bases). Germline lookup yields CDR1 MNHEY and CDR2 SMNVEV (reference sequence). The V end was cut by 6 bases, the J end by 7 bases, with 21 bases between. This CDR3 is 15 amino acids long. DNA of the CDR3: TGTGCCAGCAGCCCGGGCACCGGGGGTCGATTTGAAGCTTTCTTT. This sequence encodes CASSPGTGGRFEAFF.

The chain joins TRBV4-3 to TRBJ2-1; the D is unclear. The germline CDR1 and CDR2 sequences are LGHNA and YSLEER. With 0 bases removed from V and 3 bases from J, the gap between germline ends came to 9 bases. CDR3 size: 15 residues. CDR3 bases: TGCGCCAGCAGCCAAGATCTCACTGGCTACAATGAGCAGTTCTTC. Translating it yields CASSQDLTGYNEQFF.